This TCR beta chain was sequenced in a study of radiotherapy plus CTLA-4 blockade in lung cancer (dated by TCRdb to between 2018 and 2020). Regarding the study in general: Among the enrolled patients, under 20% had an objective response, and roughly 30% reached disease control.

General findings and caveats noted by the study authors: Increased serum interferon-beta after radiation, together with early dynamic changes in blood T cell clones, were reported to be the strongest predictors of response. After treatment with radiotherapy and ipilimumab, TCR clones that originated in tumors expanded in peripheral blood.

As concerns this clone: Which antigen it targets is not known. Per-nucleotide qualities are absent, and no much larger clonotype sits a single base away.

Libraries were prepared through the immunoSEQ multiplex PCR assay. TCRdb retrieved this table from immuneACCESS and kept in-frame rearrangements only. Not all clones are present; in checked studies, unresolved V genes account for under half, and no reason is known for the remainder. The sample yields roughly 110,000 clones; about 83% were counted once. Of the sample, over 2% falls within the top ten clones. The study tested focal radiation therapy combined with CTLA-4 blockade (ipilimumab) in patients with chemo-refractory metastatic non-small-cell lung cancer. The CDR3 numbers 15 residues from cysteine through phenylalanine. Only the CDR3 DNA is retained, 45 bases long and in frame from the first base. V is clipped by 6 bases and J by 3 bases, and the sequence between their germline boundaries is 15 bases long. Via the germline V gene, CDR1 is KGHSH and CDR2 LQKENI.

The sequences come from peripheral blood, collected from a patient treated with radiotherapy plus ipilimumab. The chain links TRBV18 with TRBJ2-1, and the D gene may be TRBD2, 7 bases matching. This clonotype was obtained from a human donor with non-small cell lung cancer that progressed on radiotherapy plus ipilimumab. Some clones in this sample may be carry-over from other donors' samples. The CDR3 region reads CASSLGGADYNEQFF. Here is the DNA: TGTGCCAGCTCCCTTGGGGGGGCTGACTACAATGAGCAGTTCTTC.